Listed below are T cell receptor beta chains from one sample, sequenced in a study of CXCR3-negative and CXCR3-positive naive CD8 T cells. TCRdb re-analyzed the 5' RACE reads; it lists each CDR3 protein once, without DNA. This table holds about 98,000 distinct CDR3 sequences. The sample comprised naive CXCR3+ CD8+ T cells from blood. Source of these receptors: a human donor in good health. Some clones in this sample may be carry-over from other donors' samples. The CDR3 runs from the conserved cysteine through the conserved F or W.

j_call | v_call | cdr3_aa
TRBJ1-5 | TRBV28 | CASRLPSGNQPQHF
TRBJ2-1 | TRBV6-6 | CASQTDLSSYNEQFF
TRBJ2-1 | TRBV15 | CATSQDSYNEQFF
TRBJ1-2 | TRBV28 | CASSLWTGLSTVGYGYTF
TRBJ2-1 | TRBV7-3 | CASSLGGSYNEQFF
TRBJ1-5 | TRBV13 | CASSSSREGVLNQPQHF
TRBJ2-7 | TRBV7-2 | CASSRVGSGGAYEQYF
TRBJ2-5 | TRBV4-3 | CASSQDLGGQETQYF
TRBJ2-1 | TRBV6-2/TRBV6-3 | CASSYGARTSFEEHNEQFF
TRBJ2-1 | TRBV4-3 | CASSQDYRSSYNEQFF
TRBJ2-1 | TRBV6-5 | CASRVAGGLIEQFF
TRBJ2-5 | TRBV19 | CASASTTGEGRETQYF
TRBJ2-7 | TRBV7-9 | CASSLAAGGTYEQYF
TRBJ2-5 | TRBV20-1 | CSARGGNTQETQYF
TRBJ2-7 | TRBV6-5 | CASSYSPLTGQGAYEQYF
TRBJ1-1 | TRBV28 | CASSSIVLRGPLANTEAFF
TRBJ1-2 | TRBV20-1 | CSARDAGRNYGYTF
TRBJ2-5 | TRBV19 | CASSRNLGTEETQYF
TRBJ2-3 | TRBV7-7 | CASSALLAGDTDTQYF
TRBJ2-5 | TRBV7-3 | CASSLTGTPQGTQYF
TRBJ1-2 | TRBV5-6 | CASSLPGPNYGYTF
TRBJ2-5 | TRBV7-9 | CATPWTSGSRETQYF
TRBJ2-2 | TRBV7-3 | CASSPSGGTDTGELFF
TRBJ1-1 | TRBV29-1 | CSAGFPNTEAFF
TRBJ2-1 | TRBV19 | CASSISLDRGPYNEQFF
TRBJ2-3 | TRBV7-9 | CASSHRQGVADTQYF
TRBJ2-7 | TRBV29-1 | CSAPLMTGQGTYEQYF
TRBJ2-7 | TRBV5-1 | CASSLSPGQGTYEQYF
TRBJ1-1 | TRBV7-6 | CASSWGGNTEAFF
TRBJ2-7 | TRBV19 | CASSIYDSQGSYEQYF
TRBJ1-3 | TRBV29-1 | CSVEWYRADGAGNTIYF
TRBJ2-2 | TRBV28 | CASSFLERSAGELFF
TRBJ1-2 | TRBV29-1 | CSVGGSPGQGYEYGYTF
TRBJ2-7 | TRBV10-3 | CAISEATGGSYEQYF
TRBJ2-7 | TRBV13 | CASSPRDRGLRDYEQYF
TRBJ2-1 | TRBV15 | CATSRDRTSVNEQFF
TRBJ1-2 | TRBV27 | CASSFEGVGYGYTF
TRBJ2-7 | TRBV13 | CASSLGGTGAYEQYF
TRBJ2-1 | TRBV20-1 | CGAIPTSGGAAEQFF
TRBJ1-5 | TRBV12-3/TRBV12-4 | CASSTGRYSNQPQHF
TRBJ1-3 | TRBV7-2 | CASSPYRGPYGNTIYF
TRBJ1-1 | TRBV6-5 | CASSYGGTEAFF
TRBJ2-7 | TRBV12-3/TRBV12-4 | CASSFAGPTWEQDF
TRBJ2-3 | TRBV29-1 | CSVGGGRPTTDTQYF
TRBJ1-5 | TRBV23-1 | CASSQSRQMQPQHF
TRBJ1-4 | TRBV15 | CATSRPPRGTNEKLFF
TRBJ2-7 | TRBV30 | CAWRPGQSQGEQYF